Listed below are T cell receptor beta chains from one sample, sequenced in a study of blood T cell repertoires in COVID-19. Measured with immunoSEQ multiplex PCR; TCRdb has only the in-frame clones, and not every one. The data contain under 20,000 clones, roughly 91% of them singletons. The sample was peripheral blood. The source of these receptors is a human donor in a cohort sampled during active COVID-19. CDR3s leave out the opening cysteine and the closing phenylalanine or tryptophan. Some rows have no size entry. The others give once, few or many, or a class for an expanded clone.

- TRBJ2-5 TRBV5-6 14 ASSLLGSGGQETQY
few TRBJ1-5 TRBV28 12 ASTRGGGNQPQH
- TRBJ2-3 TRBV4-2 10 ASSQEAKGQY
- TRBJ2-5 TRBV25-1 14 ASSAGTSGRWETQY
few TRBJ1-2 TRBV27 13 ASSLQGAGDYGYT
- TRBJ2-7 TRBV30 14 AWSALGTGVSYEQY
- TRBJ1-1 TRBV2 13 ASRVTAALNTEAF
- TRBJ2-5 TRBV18 10 ASSPGPETQY
- TRBJ2-1 TRBV5-4 12 ASSFAGAVNEQF
- TRBJ2-7 TRBV9 12 ASSSERGPYEQY
- TRBJ1-2 TRBV19 12 ASRRDRLGYGYT
- TRBJ1-2 TRBV30 10 AYLTGEDGYT
- TRBJ2-2 TRBV13 15 ASSPRLGGGPIGELF
- TRBJ2-1 TRBV25-1 9 ASSELGGLV
- TRBJ2-7 TRBV30 9 ACQGLDEQY
- TRBJ1-1 TRBV20-1 9 SAPDKLEAF
once TRBJ1-5 TRBV11-3 16 ASSLGRGAGWGNQPQH
- TRBJ1-6 TRBV6-4 13 ASSATTGEGSPLH
- TRBJ2-7 TRBV29-1 9 SVRLAQEQY
- TRBJ2-5 TRBV3-1/TRBV3-2 13 ASSSGDSRAGTQY
- TRBJ2-1 TRBV7-2 13 ASSALAGGITGLF
- TRBJ2-1 TRBV18 15 ASSPLGTSGGYNEQF
- TRBJ2-1 TRBV9 11 ASSVGGSNEQF
- TRBJ2-7 TRBV12-5 12 ASGGGQGTYEQY
- TRBJ1-4 TRBV15 13 ATSSTGSANEKLF